The clone carrying this TCR beta chain was observed once. Under the authors' procedure: Nucleated cell number was recorded as an estimate derived from reference gene primer amplification. Sequencing used immunoSEQ multiplex PCR; TCRdb keeps in-frame clones, though not all of them. The V and J calls and clone size come from that table; D and trimming were worked out from the DNA. The table shows 10,000 or so clones, with 71% occurring only once. The CDR3 extends over 12 amino acids. Germline CDR1 and CDR2: SNHLY and FYNNEI. V was cut by 7 bases and J by 2 bases, with 9 bases left in between. The sample comes from a study of blood T cell repertoires in COVID-19. Overall study: COVID-19 samples from acute and convalescent phases originated in the United States, Italy and Spain.

This chain uses TRBV2 with TRBJ2-7; tentatively, D is TRBD2 (5 bases). The clonotype was recovered from a man aged 55 to 70 with COVID-19, enrolled during active disease. Material: peripheral blood. As DNA, the CDR3 is TGTGCCAGCACGGGGTCCGCCTACGAGCAGTACTTC. Translated, it gives CASTGSAYEQYF.